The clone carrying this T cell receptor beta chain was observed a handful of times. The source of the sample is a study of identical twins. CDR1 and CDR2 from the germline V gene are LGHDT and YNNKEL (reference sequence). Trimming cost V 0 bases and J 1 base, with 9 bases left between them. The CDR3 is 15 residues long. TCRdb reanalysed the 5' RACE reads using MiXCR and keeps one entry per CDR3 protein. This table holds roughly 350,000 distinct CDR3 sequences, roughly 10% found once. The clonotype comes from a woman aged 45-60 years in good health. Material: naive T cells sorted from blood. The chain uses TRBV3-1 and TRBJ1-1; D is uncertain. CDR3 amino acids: CASSQDRSGNTEAFF. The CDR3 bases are TGTGCCAGCAGCCAAGATAGGTCGGGGAACACTGAAGCTTTCTTT.